This T cell receptor (beta chain) comes out of a study of OX40 agonist ivuxolimab in advanced cancers. The V end was cut by 0 bases, the J end by 0 bases, with 9 bases between. The CDR3 consists of 15 residues. Looked up from germline, CDR1 is SGHRS and CDR2 is YFSETQ. Data came from immunoSEQ multiplex PCR; TCRdb stores just in-frame clones and leaves some out. The sample carries some 51,000 clones, 70% to 90% recorded once. The chain carries TRBV5-1 and TRBJ1-2; perhaps TRBD1 as D (5 bases). This TCR was recovered from an adult with an advanced solid tumor such as melanoma, head and neck, liver or kidney cancer. The specimen comprised CD4+ or CD8+ T cells sorted from blood, sampled in a trial of the OX40 agonist ivuxolimab. The CDR3 region has the DNA TGCGCCAGCAGCTTGGCGGGGGATCCTAACTATGGCTACACCTTC. Translating it yields CASSLAGDPNYGYTF.